The table lists the clone carrying this T cell receptor (beta chain) with a few counts. Its target is not known. One entry per CDR3 protein, called by TCRdb with MiXCR from the RT-PCR reads. The sample records about 520,000 distinct CDR3 sequences, about 10% being singletons. With 2 bases removed from V and 2 bases from J, the gap between germline ends came to 7 bases. This CDR3 comprises 14 residues. Germline-derived CDR1 and CDR2 are KGHSH and LQKENI. The data belong to a study of response to subunit inactivated influenza vaccine. Whole-study findings and limits: With each seasonal influenza vaccination, the authors suggested, few new T cells are recruited.

The receptor was derived from a man aged 50-60 years who received an inactivated influenza vaccine. Sample: PBMCs from blood, taken 45 days after vaccination. The chain couples TRBV18 to TRBJ1-3; no clear D. CDR3 residues: CASSPRIPGNTIYF. The CDR3 DNA sequence: TGTGCCAGCTCACCAAGGATTCCTGGAAACACCATATATTTT.